The entry below gives a single T cell receptor (beta chain) sequence along with its context. The antigen it recognizes is unknown. No much larger clonotype is one base removed from it; base qualities were not supplied. The data are from a study of blood T cell repertoires in COVID-19 (dated by TCRdb to 2018 to 2020). Regarding the study in general: Samples covering the acute and convalescent phases of COVID-19 were provided by collaborators in the United States, Italy and Spain. The prospective study material was composed of cDNA or gDNA derived from T cells, B-cell-depleted T cells, or PBMCs. The dataset comprised deeply sampled blood TCRbeta repertoires from subjects exposed to, actively infected with, or recovered from COVID-19. The repertoires were released in a freely available public database meant as a resource for research on the immune response to SARS-CoV-2. Samples came from the ongoing ImmuneRACE study (first 160 participants) plus 1,254 subjects from 6 global collaborators. The sample metadata nearly always contained a de-identified subject ID, COVID-19 status, age in years and sex. Where available, HLA class I and class II types were obtained from metadata supplied by the sample provider rather than from assay-based typing.

What the authors observed across the whole study: How much clinical and demographic metadata was included differed by source and by participant, and the metadata was provided uncurated.

TCRbeta CDR3 regions were amplified from genomic DNA using the immunoSEQ Assay, a bias-controlled multiplex PCR. In the authors' own workflow: Within the assay, amplification of reference gene primers was used to estimate how many nucleated cells each sample contained. Sequence reads were collapsed and filtered to measure the absolute abundance of every unique TCRbeta CDR3 rearrangement. For each sample, productive Simpson clonality was calculated by taking the square root of Simpson's diversity index across productive rearrangements. The source is immuneACCESS, and TCRdb retained only in-frame sequences with V and J called. Part of the clones is not carried over; for the studies checked, unresolved V genes explain less than half of this, and the remainder is unexplained. V, J and clone size derive from that table, while D and trimming were established from the DNA sequence. The sample includes under 300,000 clones, with 85% to 90% observed a single time. The ten largest clones add up to 0.95% to 1% of the sample.

Another Seattle source contributed samples from volunteer blood donors who had recovered from COVID-19. Whole blood was collected in K2EDTA tubes by collaborating institutions according to the institutions' own protocols. For TCRbeta analysis, collaborators shipped samples in one of three forms: frozen whole blood, isolated PBMCs, or DNA extracted from either of those sample types. The sequence derives from a woman in her forties who had recovered from COVID-19. What was sequenced was peripheral blood.

The CDR3 amino acid sequence is: CASSLELGSYNEQFF. The sequence in DNA is TGCGCCAGCAGCTTGGAGCTCGGCTCCTACAATGAGCAGTTCTTC. The rearranged segments are TRBV5-1 and TRBJ2-1; the D gene assignment is ambiguous. The CDR3 has 15 amino acids, counting the end cysteine and phenylalanine. Only the CDR3 DNA is retained, 45 bases long and in frame from the first base. CDR1 is given as SGHRS and CDR2 as YFSETQ, both from the germline V gene. The junction carries 7 bases between V and J, which are trimmed by 0 bases and 0 bases respectively.